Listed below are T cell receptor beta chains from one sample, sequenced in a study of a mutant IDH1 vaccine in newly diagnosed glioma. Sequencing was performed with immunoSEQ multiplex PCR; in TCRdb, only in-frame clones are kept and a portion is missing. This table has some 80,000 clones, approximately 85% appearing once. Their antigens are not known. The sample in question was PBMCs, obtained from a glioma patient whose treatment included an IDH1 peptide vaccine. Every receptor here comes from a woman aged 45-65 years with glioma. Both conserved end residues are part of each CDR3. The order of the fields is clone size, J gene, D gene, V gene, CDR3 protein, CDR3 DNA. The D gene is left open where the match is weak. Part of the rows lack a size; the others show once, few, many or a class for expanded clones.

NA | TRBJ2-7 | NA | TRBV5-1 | CASSLQGSFTYEQYF | TGCGCCAGCAGCTTACAGGGTTCCTTTACCTACGAGCAGTACTTC
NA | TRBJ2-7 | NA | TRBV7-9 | CASSLAYNHEQYF | TGTGCCAGCAGCTTAGCTTACAACCACGAGCAGTACTTC
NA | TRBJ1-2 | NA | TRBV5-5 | CASRKATGLGYGYTF | TGTGCCAGCAGAAAAGCAACAGGGTTAGGCTATGGCTACACCTTC
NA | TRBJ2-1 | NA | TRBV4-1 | CASSQGLASNEQFF | TGCGCCAGCAGCCAAGGGCTTGCTAGCAATGAGCAGTTCTTC
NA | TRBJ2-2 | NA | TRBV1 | CTSSQELNTGELFF | TGCACCAGCAGCCAAGAGCTCAACACCGGGGAGCTGTTTTTT
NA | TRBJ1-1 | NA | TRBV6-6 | CASSRMGDNEAFF | TGTGCCAGCAGCAGAATGGGAGACAATGAAGCTTTCTTT
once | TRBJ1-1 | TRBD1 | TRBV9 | CASSVGPWTGSTEAFF | TGTGCCAGCAGCGTAGGTCCCTGGACAGGGAGCACTGAAGCTTTCTTT
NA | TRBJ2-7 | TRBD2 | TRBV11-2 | CASSLAGASEQYF | TGTGCCAGCAGCCTAGCGGGAGCATCCGAGCAGTACTTC
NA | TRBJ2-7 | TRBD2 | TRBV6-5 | CASSRLAGAYEQYF | TGTGCCAGCAGCCGACTAGCGGGAGCGTACGAGCAGTACTTC
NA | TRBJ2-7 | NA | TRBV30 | CAWSVTPQTEQYF | TGTGCCTGGAGTGTAACCCCCCAAACGGAGCAGTACTTC
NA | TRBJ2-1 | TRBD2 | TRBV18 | CASSPPLAGGGWNEQFF | TGTGCCAGCTCACCACCATTAGCGGGGGGTGGTTGGAATGAGCAGTTCTTC
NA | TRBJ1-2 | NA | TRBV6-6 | CASTHGGLNYGYTF | TGTGCCAGCACCCACGGGGGGCTAAACTATGGCTACACCTTC
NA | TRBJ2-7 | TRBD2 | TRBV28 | CASSVPGTSGTSYEQYF | TGTGCCAGCAGTGTTCCCGGGACTAGCGGGACCTCCTACGAGCAGTACTTC
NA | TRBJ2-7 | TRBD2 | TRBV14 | CASSQAPGTSGRPDSSSYEQYF | TGTGCCAGCAGCCAAGCCCCAGGGACTAGCGGGAGGCCTGACTCGAGCTCCTACGAGCAGTACTTC
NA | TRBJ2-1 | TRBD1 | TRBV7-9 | CASTLRDSSDHEQFF | TGTGCCAGCACCCTCCGGGACAGCAGTGACCATGAGCAGTTCTTC
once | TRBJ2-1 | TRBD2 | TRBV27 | CASSLRVAGGNEQFF | TGTGCCAGCAGTTTACGAGTAGCGGGAGGGAATGAGCAGTTCTTC
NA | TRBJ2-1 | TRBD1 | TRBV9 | CASSVGAGVGDRLYNEQFF | TGTGCCAGCAGCGTTGGAGCAGGGGTAGGGGACAGACTCTACAATGAGCAGTTCTTC
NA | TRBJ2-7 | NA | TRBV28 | CASSRELGYYEQYF | TGTGCCAGCAGTCGGGAGTTAGGTTACTACGAGCAGTACTTC
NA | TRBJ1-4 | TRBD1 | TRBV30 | CAWTSTGWGEKLFF | TGTGCCTGGACCTCGACAGGGTGGGGGGAAAAACTGTTTTTT
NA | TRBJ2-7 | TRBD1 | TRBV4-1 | CASSPDRVDEQYF | TGCGCCAGCAGCCCGGACAGGGTGGACGAGCAGTACTTC
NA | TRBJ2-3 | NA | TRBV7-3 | CASSLTGSSHTQYF | TGTGCCAGCAGCTTAACGGGCTCCTCCCATACGCAGTATTTT
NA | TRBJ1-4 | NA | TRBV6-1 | CASSPGAATNEKLFF | TGTGCCAGCAGTCCAGGCGCCGCAACTAATGAAAAACTGTTTTTT
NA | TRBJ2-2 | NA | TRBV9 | CASSVAGDTGELFF | TGTGCCAGCAGCGTAGCAGGTGACACCGGGGAGCTGTTTTTT
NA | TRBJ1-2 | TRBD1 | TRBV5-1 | CASSLESGGESGYTF | TGCGCCAGCAGCTTGGAGTCAGGGGGCGAGAGTGGCTACACCTTC